This T cell receptor (beta chain) was sequenced during a study of shared clonotypes between healthy human individuals (dated by TCRdb to 2020 to 2021). With regard to the full study: A few men and a couple of women, aged 18 to 49 years, made up the cohort. Per donor, leukapheresis produced somewhere between about 0.85 and 8.9 billion PBMCs. To estimate repertoire size and how much clonotypes are shared between individuals, the study performed deep sequencing of blood TCR repertoires from five healthy adults. To increase sequencing depth and limit assay-specific biases, TCR repertoire library preparation and sequencing were carried out by different laboratories using diverse techniques. For each donor, CD4 naive and CD4 memory were each run on three plates, CD8 naive on two plates, and CD8 memory on one plate. The full study reports these points: Because the study included a small number of donors, the genetic and exposure-history diversity represented was limited. Incomplete sequencing was indicated by rarefaction of sorted-subset datasets, despite the large sequencing depth. Across a handful of donors, around 5% of naive CD4, around 3.3% of naive CD8, around 2.5% of memory CD4, and 0.3% to 0.45% of memory CD8 clonotypes were shared. Sampling was limited to blood, and TCR repertoires in tissue likely differ from TCR repertoires in blood. Based on pairwise subsampling, the degree of clonotype sharing among donors was expected to be affected by sequencing depth. Clonotypes shared by all four sorted-subset donors showed higher generation probabilities than non-shared clonotypes. Naive subsets generally had larger estimated clonotype richness than memory subsets.

Worth noting for this clone: This receptor's antigen is unknown. No much larger clone is present one base from it, and per-base qualities are unavailable.

For CDR1 and CDR2, the germline V gene lists MNHNS and SASEGT. Trimming takes 6 bases off V and 1 base off J; junction bases not matched to a gene: 6. The CDR3 covers 15 residues, taking in both the cysteine and the phenylalanine. The retained sequence is limited to the CDR3, 45 bases, with the frame set at the first base. The donors were healthy, HIV-negative adults who had no recently reported acute infections or vaccinations. Every donor was a Caucasian adult living in Nashville, Tennessee, USA. CD4+ T cells were enriched by magnetic negative selection; naive cells were then positively selected on CD45RA, and the negative fraction formed the memory subset. Blood was collected by leukapheresis, and PBMCs were isolated by Ficoll-Histopaque density gradient centrifugation and then cryopreserved in liquid nitrogen vapor phase. Analytical flow cytometry was used to check the purity and quantity of every magnetically sorted T cell population. Each sorted fraction had its genomic DNA isolated and then quantified by UV absorbance on a Nanodrop 2000c.

Using the deep immunoSEQ assay, multiplex PCR amplified TCR CDR3 regions from genomic DNA. Extracted genomic DNA from each cell subset was distributed evenly across all wells of several immunoSEQ 96-well plates, and each plate was treated as a replicate. For sorted subsets, roughly 200 ng genomic DNA, equal to tens of thousands of T cell genomes, was loaded into each replicate PCR. Purified libraries were quantified with a Qubit 3.0 fluorometer, sized on a Bioanalyzer 2100, and re-quantified with the KAPA Library Quantification kit. Each immunoSEQ 96-well plate was sequenced on its own single-read 150-cycle Illumina NextSeq 550 flow cell. For the original study's pipeline: The immunoSEQ output contained only junctional sequences without quality scores, so filtering could not match that applied to full-length reads. To assign V/J genes and CDR3, sequences were annotated against IMGT germline references using PyIR, a Python wrapper for IgBLAST v1.9. Any read was removed if the V/J assignment was weak (E-value above 1e-6), the CDR3 was missing, or the read contained stop codons, out-of-frame junctions, or ambiguous translated residues. A V3J clonotype was defined by an identical inferred V gene, J gene, and CDR3 amino acid sequence. The percentage overlap between two repertoires was calculated by dividing the number of shared unique clonotypes by the size of the smaller repertoire. Repertoire richness was assessed with RTK rarefaction, the Chao1 estimator, and Recon v2.1 estimates of unobserved clonotypes. Generation probabilities were computed with OLGA for all TCRbeta clonotypes obtained by the gDNA method from a handful of donors. TCRdb provides this immuneACCESS table in a form limited to in-frame rearrangements. Some clones are lacking; in checked studies, under half of them reflect an unresolved V gene, and why the rest are absent is not known. V and J calls and clone size are as listed in that table; D and trimming were resolved from the DNA. This sample holds around 1,000,000 clones; approximately 80% were observed only once. 0.7% to 0.95% of the sample is held by the ten biggest clonotypes.

The receptor was isolated from a man younger than 35 in good health. Some clones in this sample may be carry-over from other donors' samples. Here the chain combines TRBV6-1 and TRBJ1-1, and 9 junctional nucleotides match TRBD1. The sequenced sample consisted of memory CD4+ T cells from PBMCs. Interpreted using the paper, the cell subset or site label stands for: CD45RA-negative fraction. The CDR3 is CASRKRGQGNTEAFF. In nucleotide form, the sequence is TGTGCCAGCAGGAAGCGGGGACAGGGGAACACTGAAGCTTTCTTT.